This note documents a single TCR beta chain sequence. Its antigen is not known. The data were produced by immunoSEQ multiplex PCR, yet TCRdb's version contains in-frame clones alone and is incomplete. Of approximately 280,000 clones listed, over 75% are singletons. Stated treatment: around 19 received Ad26.COV2.S at low or high dose, single or two shots; roughly 5 received placebo; per-sample allocation not given. Samples came from day 63 after the first vaccine or placebo injection. The CDR3 sequence is 13 residues long. V shed 7 bases, J shed 5 bases, and the junction held 8 bases outside the gene matches. Germline CDR1 is MNHNY and CDR2 is SVGAGI (reference sequence). These data belong to a study of Ad26.COV2.S vaccination and SARS-CoV-2 variants. Notes on the study in general: Vaccinees showed greater spike-specific TCR breadth than placebo recipients. Responses of T cells in total may have been underestimated by the TCR breadth and depth analyses.

Source: peripheral blood, taken in a trial of Ad26.COV2.S vaccine versus placebo. This sequence originates from a person aged 18-60 years who received the Ad26.COV2.S COVID-19 vaccine or a placebo. The chain employs TRBV6-6 and TRBJ2-7; 7 nucleotides match TRBD1. This chain's CDR3 is CASTPRQGNEQYF. In DNA, the CDR3 is TGTGCCAGCACCCCCCGACAGGGCAACGAGCAGTACTTC.